Each of the 22 T cell receptor beta chains below was sequenced from the same sample in a study of cytomegalovirus exposure and HLA in healthy donors. Vbeta (60) and Jbeta (13) primers were used in the PCR. Clones were read by immunoSEQ multiplex PCR, and TCRdb kept only the in-frame ones, dropping some. Of 200,000 to 250,000 clones listed, 70% to 90% were seen once; the top ten hold 1% to 1.5%. Source material: PBMCs. Every receptor here comes from a human donor in good health.

This chain connects TRBV7-3 to TRBJ2-3; possible D gene TRBD2, 5 bases. The CDR3 runs to 14 residues. The V and J ends lost 5 bases and 0 bases respectively, with 9 bases between them. Germline V gene data show CDR1 as SGHTA and CDR2 as FQGTGA. CDR3 residues: CASSRRTSTDTQYF. The CDR3 nucleotides read TGTGCCAGCAGCCGGAGGACTAGCACAGATACGCAGTATTTT.

The chain combines TRBV9 with TRBJ2-3; TRBD2 aligns across 7 bases. Germline V CDR1 and CDR2: SGDLS, YYNGEE. The J segment lost 0 bases and the V segment lost 3 bases, leaving 7 bases of the junction unmatched. The CDR3 covers 16 residues. CDR3 residues: CASSGNEGGSTDTQYF. CDR3 nucleotide sequence: TGTGCCAGCAGCGGAAACGAGGGAGGGAGCACAGATACGCAGTATTTT.

This clone was observed once. The chain has TRBV13 and TRBJ2-2; D perhaps matches TRBD1 (6 bases). Germline assignment: CDR1 PRHDT and CDR2 FYEKMQ (reference sequence). V shed 1 base and J shed 6 bases, with 12 bases lying between them. The CDR3 is 15 residues long. CDR3: CASSLAGGRAGELFF. DNA for the CDR3: TGTGCCAGCAGCTTAGCTGGGGGCAGGGCCGGGGAGCTGTTTTTT.

The chain has TRBV28 and TRBJ2-7; 13 bases line up with TRBD2. With 2 bases clipped from V and 2 bases from J, the junction kept 3 bases outside the gene matches. The CDR3 spans 16 residues. CDR1 and CDR2 from the germline V gene are MDHEN and SYDVKM. The chain's CDR3 is CASSLKLAGGTYEQYF. CDR3 in DNA: TGTGCCAGCAGTTTAAAACTAGCGGGGGGGACCTACGAGCAGTACTTC.

This clone has a single count. V usage is TRBV6-1 and J usage is TRBJ1-5, with TRBD1 matching 9 bases. Per the germline V gene, CDR1 is MNHNS and CDR2 is SASEGT. This CDR3 has 16 amino acids. The V segment lost 4 bases and the J segment 0 bases; nucleotides outside the gene matches: 4. CDR3 amino acids: CASSAGTGFSNQPQHF. The CDR3 DNA follows: TGTGCCAGCAGTGCCGGGACAGGGTTTAGCAATCAGCCCCAGCATTTT.

This clone has a handful of counts. The genes are TRBV6-5 and TRBJ1-1; D gene ambiguous. Germline V gene lookup returns CDR1 MNHEY and CDR2 SVGAGI. Trimming shortened V by 10 bases and J by 2 bases, and 14 bases separated the two germline ends. The CDR3 runs to 13 residues. Here the CDR3 reads CATLGRGNTEAFF. In DNA, the CDR3 is TGTGCCACCCTAGGGCGGGGAAACACTGAAGCTTTCTTT.

The chain employs TRBV5-1 and TRBJ2-5, with 10 bases matching TRBD1. This CDR3 is 16 amino acids long. CDR1 SGHRS and CDR2 YFSETQ come from the germline V gene. V dropped 4 bases and J dropped 4; count of bases not matched to a gene: 10. CDR3 sequence: CASSVGQGGPVETQYF. The CDR3 nucleotides are TGCGCCAGCAGCGTCGGACAGGGGGGTCCTGTAGAGACCCAGTACTTC.

The chain is built from TRBV2 and TRBJ2-3; tentatively, D is TRBD2 (7 bases). The V end was cut by 5 bases, the J end by 3 bases, with 12 bases between. The CDR3 is 14 amino acids. The germline CDR1 and CDR2 sequences are SNHLY and FYNNEI. In nucleotides, the CDR3 is TGTGCCAGCAGTCTAGCGGACAGAACAGATACGCAGTATTTT. It codes for CASSLADRTDTQYF.

V usage is TRBV6-5 and J usage is TRBJ2-1; D possibly corresponds to TRBD1 (6 bases). V lost 6 bases and J lost 5, with 14 bases in between. Germline loops: CDR1 MNHEY, CDR2 SVGAGI. The CDR3 loop spans 14 amino acids. The DNA for the CDR3 is TGTGCCAGCAGGGGGGCGGCTTTAAACAATGAGCAGTTCTTC. It yields the protein CASRGAALNNEQFF.

The V gene is TRBV18, the J gene TRBJ2-1; D is possibly TRBD2 (5 bases). Trimming removed 0 bases at V and 2 bases at J, with 11 bases between. This CDR3 comprises 16 residues. Per the germline V gene, CDR1 is KGHSH and CDR2 is LQKENI. Here the CDR3 DNA reads TGTGCCAGCTCACCACCGGGCGGGTCAACCTACAATGAGCAGTTCTTC. It specifies CASSPPGGSTYNEQFF.

This CDR3 is CASSQGPPGGAGVNNEQFF. The CDR3 DNA reads as TGCGCCAGCAGCCAAGGTCCCCCGGGGGGAGCGGGAGTGAACAATGAGCAGTTCTTC. The chain is built from TRBV4-1 and TRBJ2-1, with 8 positions matching TRBD2. The CDR3 consists of 19 residues. J was trimmed by 5 bases and V by 1 base; bases with no gene match: 16. Per the germline V gene, CDR1 is MGHRA and CDR2 is YSYEKL.

This clone was recorded a few times. The J gene is TRBJ2-7, the V gene TRBV7-6; 7 bases agree with TRBD2. The CDR3 totals 17 residues. V was clipped by 1 base and J by 1 base; unmatched bases: 10. The germline V gene has CDR1 SGHVS and CDR2 FNYEAQ. The CDR3 spells CASSLVSWGGRSYEQYF. Here the CDR3 DNA reads TGTGCCAGCAGCTTAGTCTCCTGGGGCGGGAGATCCTACGAGCAGTACTTC.

This chain uses TRBV19 with TRBJ2-7, with TRBD2 matching 9 bases. Trimming removed 3 bases from V and 2 bases from J; junction bases left unmatched: 2. CDR3 length: 14 amino acids. Germline lookup yields CDR1 LNHDA and CDR2 SQIVND (reference sequence). CDR3 region: CASSMGLAAYEQYF. CDR3 in DNA: TGTGCCAGTAGTATGGGACTAGCTGCCTACGAGCAGTACTTC.

The V call is TRBV18, the J call TRBJ2-7; TRBD2 aligns across 9 bases. CDR3 length equals 15 residues. Germline V CDR1 and CDR2: KGHSH, LQKENI. J lost 1 base, V lost 3 bases, and 4 bases had no gene match. CDR3 in amino acids: CASSPSLAGSYEQYF. CDR3 nucleotide sequence: TGTGCCAGCTCACCGTCGCTAGCGGGGTCCTACGAGCAGTACTTC.

This chain connects TRBV10-1 to TRBJ2-1, with D possibly TRBD1 on 5 matching bases. CDR3 length equals 13 residues. Germline V gene sequence: CDR1 WNHNN, CDR2 SYGVQD (reference sequence). V was trimmed by 9 bases and J by 1 base, leaving 10 bases between them. The CDR3 protein is CASGATSYNEQFF. In nucleotides, the CDR3 is TGCGCCAGTGGGGCAACGTCCTACAATGAGCAGTTCTTC.

The CDR3 here is CASSPRGQNTEAFF. DNA of the CDR3: TGTGCCAGCTCACCGAGGGGGCAGAACACTGAAGCTTTCTTT. The rearrangement joins TRBV18 to TRBJ1-1; 7 bases agree with TRBD1. The J segment lost 1 base and the V segment lost 3 bases, leaving 2 bases of the junction unmatched. Germline V gene lookup returns CDR1 KGHSH and CDR2 LQKENI. CDR3 length: 14 residues.

This chain connects TRBV29-1 to TRBJ2-1; 14 nucleotides match TRBD2. V was clipped by 6 bases and J by 8 bases; unmatched bases: 9. CDR3 size: 15 residues. Germline V CDR1 and CDR2: SQVTM, ANQGSEA. The CDR3 loop is CSVAGTSGSGDEQFF. The CDR3 DNA is TGCAGCGTGGCCGGGACTAGCGGGAGTGGGGATGAGCAGTTCTTC.

The V gene is TRBV15, the J gene TRBJ2-1; TRBD2 matches at 8 bases. Germline V lookup: CDR1 LNHNV, CDR2 YYDKDF (reference sequence). V dropped 0 bases and J dropped 12; count of bases not matched to a gene: 16. This CDR3 spans 17 amino acids. CDR3 loop: CATSRDRVASGSLAQFF. CDR3 nucleotide sequence: TGTGCCACCAGCAGAGATCGCGTAGCGAGCGGGAGTTTAGCGCAGTTCTTC.

This clone was detected only once. J is TRBJ2-2 and V is TRBV28; 9 bases line up with TRBD2. The germline CDR1 and CDR2 sequences are MDHEN and SYDVKM. The CDR3 has 15 residues. J lost 5 bases, V lost 3 bases, and 4 bases had no gene match. CDR3 region: CASSFSGGLTGELFF. CDR3 in DNA: TGTGCCAGCAGTTTCAGCGGGGGGCTTACCGGGGAGCTGTTTTTT.

Points on this clone: At the DNA level, this CDR3 is encoded by other sequences in the same sample as well. The J gene is TRBJ2-7, the V gene TRBV7-2, with TRBD2 identical over 14 bases. V lost 5 bases and J lost 4; bases outside the gene matches: 4. The CDR3 spans 15 residues. Germline V CDR1 and CDR2: SGHTA, FQGNSA. CDR3 region: CASSIGTSGSYEQYF. The CDR3 DNA reads as TGTGCCAGCAGCATTGGGACTAGCGGGAGTTACGAGCAGTACTTC.

The chain joins TRBV7-2 to TRBJ2-7, with 10 bases fitting TRBD2. V lost 1 base and J lost 2; bases outside the gene matches: 5. The germline gives CDR1 SGHTA, CDR2 FQGNSA. This CDR3 region has 16 residues. The CDR3 sequence: CASSLEGSGRAYEQYF. CDR3 DNA sequence: TGTGCCAGCAGCTTAGAGGGCAGCGGGAGGGCCTACGAGCAGTACTTC.

The V gene is TRBV6-5, the J gene TRBJ2-7, with a weak D call TRBD2 (5 bases). The V gene lost 8 bases and the J gene lost 0 bases, with 11 bases spanning the gap. CDR3 length equals 13 residues. Germline V lookup: CDR1 MNHEY, CDR2 SVGAGI. The DNA for the CDR3 is TGTGCCAGCGGGGAGAGAAGCTCCTACGAGCAGTACTTC. This sequence encodes CASGERSSYEQYF.